This TCR beta chain was captured by sequencing in a study of patients and donors after allogeneic stem cell transplantation. This CDR3 has 14 residues. CDR1 is SGHTA and CDR2 is FQGNSA in the germline V gene. Deletions cut 4 bases from V and 7 bases from J, with 16 bases between. TCRdb re-called the RT-PCR reads through MiXCR, storing one row per CDR3 protein. The sample holds about 34,000 distinct CDR3 sequences, around 33% seen once. This clonotype has just a few counts. The sequenced sample was blood, either unsorted or a sorted T cell fraction (not recorded which). This clonotype originated in a human donor who was either an allogeneic HSCT recipient or a stem cell or donor lymphocyte infusion donor (not recorded which). It is not recorded whose cells these are; they may come from a transplant donor. The chain combines TRBV7-2 with TRBJ1-1, with D perhaps matching TRBD1 (5 bases). This chain's CDR3 is CASSYNQGTIEAFF. CDR3 nucleotide sequence: TGTGCCAGCAGCTATAACCAGGGAACAATTGAAGCTTTCTTT.